The 14 T cell receptor beta chains reported below all come from one sample, sequenced in a study of blood T cell repertoires in COVID-19. Method: immunoSEQ multiplex PCR; TCRdb's copy keeps in-frame clones and lacks some. The sample has 35,000 to 50,000 clones; about 78% are singletons. The sample taken for sequencing was peripheral blood. The receptors stem from a man aged 70-80 years with active or convalescent COVID-19.

The V gene is TRBV12-3 or TRBV12-4, the J gene TRBJ1-2; D gene unclear. The length of the CDR3 is 13 residues. The V end lost 3 bases, the J end lost 4 bases, and 9 bases lay between the germline ends. CDR3 nucleotides: TGTGCCAGCAGTTTGTCTTCCGGCTATGGCTACACCTTC. It is translated as CASSLSSGYGYTF.

In its sample, this clone was seen once. The V and J genes are TRBV5-1 and TRBJ2-7; 7 bases are shared with TRBD1. This CDR3 is built from 15 residues. V lost 4 bases and J lost 3; bases outside the gene matches: 10. The germline V gene encodes CDR1 SGHRS and CDR2 YFSETQ. CDR3 region: CASSKGQYSLYEQYF. The CDR3 bases are TGCGCCAGCAGCAAGGGACAGTATAGTCTCTACGAGCAGTACTTC.

The genes are TRBV7-2 and TRBJ2-7, with TRBD1 matching over 9 bases. Trimming at V came to 0 bases and at J to 4 bases, leaving 7 bases not matched to a gene. From germline, CDR1 is SGHTA and CDR2 FQGNSA. This CDR3 has 16 amino acids. CDR3 nucleotide sequence: TGTGCCAGCAGCTTAGCGCTGGGACAGGGTCTATACGAGCAGTACTTC. This gives the protein CASSLALGQGLYEQYF.

This clone was counted ten times or more. This rearrangement joins TRBV28 to TRBJ1-1; no firm D call. Trimming pared 2 bases from V and 0 bases from J, leaving 4 bases between. Germline loops: CDR1 MDHEN, CDR2 SYDVKM. This CDR3 region has 13 residues. Here the CDR3 reads CASSLPVNTEAFF. Written as DNA, the CDR3 is TGTGCCAGCAGTTTACCGGTGAACACTGAAGCTTTCTTT.

The sample holds many counts of this clone. The rearrangement joins TRBV4-1 to TRBJ2-5, with 10 bases that match TRBD1. Germline CDR1 MGHRA, CDR2 YSYEKL. This CDR3 is built from 19 residues. With V trimmed by 1 base and J by 5 bases, 16 bases remained unmatched. The CDR3 spells CASSQGSGLGTGEKETQYF. CDR3 DNA sequence: TGCGCCAGCAGCCAAGGGTCGGGATTAGGGACAGGGGAAAAGGAGACCCAGTACTTC.

CDR3 residues: CATQSGTMNEQFF. The CDR3 nucleotides are TGTGCCACCCAATCCGGGACAATGAATGAGCAGTTCTTC. The chain combines TRBV7-9 with TRBJ2-1; D perhaps matches TRBD1 (6 bases). V shed 10 bases and J shed 7 bases, with 17 bases lying between them. In germline, CDR1 is SEHNR, CDR2 FQNEAQ (reference sequence). The CDR3 contains 13 residues.

This rearrangement joins TRBV3-1 (or the pseudogene TRBV3-2) to TRBJ2-5, with 8 bases identical to TRBD1. Per germline, CDR1 LGHDT and CDR2 YNNKEL (reference sequence). J was trimmed by 4 bases and V by 2 bases; bases with no gene match: 3. The CDR3 runs 14 residues. For the CDR3, the DNA is TGTGCCAGCAGCCAATGGACAGGGTCAGAGACCCAGTACTTC. Protein sequence: CASSQWTGSETQYF.

V usage is TRBV19 and J usage is TRBJ1-5; D call uncertain. CDR3 size: 13 residues. Germline V gives CDR1 LNHDA, CDR2 SQIVND (reference sequence). Trimming shortened V by 6 bases and J by 4 bases, and 10 bases separated the two germline ends. CDR3 nucleotide sequence: TGTGCCAGTAGCCTCGAGGAGAATCAGCCCCAGCATTTT. Protein: CASSLEENQPQHF.

This chain uses TRBV6-5 with TRBJ1-6; 7 nucleotides match TRBD1. The CDR3 contains 13 residues. Per germline, CDR1 MNHEY and CDR2 SVGAGI. Trimming cost V 6 bases and J 11 bases; bases outside gene matches: 7. The CDR3 coding sequence is TGTGCCAGCAGGTCACAGGGGTGGACACCCCTCCACTTT. This translates into CASRSQGWTPLHF.

The rearrangement links TRBV19 to TRBJ1-5, with TRBD1 matching 7 bases. The germline gives CDR1 LNHDA, CDR2 SQIVND (reference sequence). J lost 3 bases, V lost 4 bases, and 9 bases had no gene match. The CDR3 covers 16 residues. CDR3 DNA: TGTGCCAGTAGTAACCGGGACAGTTTTTTCAATCAGCCCCAGCATTTT. Encoded protein: CASSNRDSFFNQPQHF.

The chain joins TRBV28 to TRBJ1-5, with TRBD1 identical over 9 bases. CDR3 length: 17 amino acids. Trimming removed 9 bases from V and 0 bases from J; junction bases left unmatched: 12. Germline V CDR1 and CDR2: MDHEN, SYDVKM. For the CDR3, the DNA is TGTGCCAGTTTCCAGGGACAGGGATTATATAGCAATCAGCCCCAGCATTTT. It yields the protein CASFQGQGLYSNQPQHF.

This chain connects TRBV2 to TRBJ2-3, with a tentative D call TRBD2 (5 bases). This CDR3 contains 11 residues. CDR1 and CDR2 (germline): SNHLY, FYNNEI. The germline V and J ends were trimmed by 7 bases and 10 bases, with 12 bases remaining between them. CDR3 sequence reads: CASTRTSPQYF. The CDR3 nucleotides read TGTGCCAGCACACGGACTTCTCCGCAGTATTTT. The full variable domain, completed using reference TRBV2 and TRBJ2-3, is EPEVTQTPSHQVTQMGQEVILRCVPISNHLYFYWYRQILGQKVEFLVSFYNNEISEKSEIFDDQFSVERPDGSNFTLKIRSTKLEDSAMYFCASTRTSPQYFGPGTRLTVL.

J is TRBJ1-5 and V is TRBV5-8, with a weak D call TRBD1 (5 bases). The CDR3 length is 16 residues. CDR1 is SGHTS, CDR2 YDEGEE, per germline. V was shortened by 2 bases and J by 2 bases, with 14 bases between the two germline ends. The DNA for the CDR3 is TGTGCCAGCAGCTTAACTATAGGAGGGGGCAATCAGCCCCAGCATTTT. The encoded protein is CASSLTIGGGNQPQHF.

V usage is TRBV4-1 and J usage is TRBJ2-7; D may be TRBD1 (5 bases). The germline CDR1 and CDR2 sequences are MGHRA and YSYEKL. Trimming pared 1 base from V and 5 bases from J, leaving 15 bases between. The CDR3 has 15 residues. The CDR3 sequence: CASSQGQGLWDEQYF. The CDR3 bases are TGCGCCAGCAGCCAAGGCCAGGGTCTCTGGGACGAGCAGTACTTC.